The 31 T cell receptor beta chains presented below share a single source sample, sequenced in a study of blood T cells in healthy people across ages. A second PCR of about 6 to 12 cycles used a sample-barcoded 5' primer and a J-beta primer mix. MiXCR, run by TCRdb on the 5' RACE reads, gives a single entry per CDR3 protein. This table holds around 710,000 distinct CDR3 sequences, roughly 47% found once. The sequenced sample consisted of blood. All receptors derive from a woman between 55 and 75 years old in good health.

As to this clonotype: A much larger clone is a single base away; this may be a read error. This chain links TRBV7-8 with TRBJ1-2; D gene uncertain. Germline assignment: CDR1 SGHVS and CDR2 FQNEAQ. V lost 1 base and J 8 bases, leaving 8 bases between the germline ends. The CDR3 is 12 residues long. The CDR3 is CASSLDPWGYTF. The CDR3 region has the DNA TGTGCCAGCAGCTTAGATCCCTGGGGCTACACCTTC.

V gene TRBV6-4 combines with J gene TRBJ1-1, with no clear D. Trimming removed 4 bases from V and 0 bases from J, with 9 bases in between. The CDR3 loop spans 14 amino acids. Germline V gene data show CDR1 as MRHNA and CDR2 as SNTAGT. CDR3 in amino acids: CASSATTMNTEAFF. DNA of the CDR3: TGTGCCAGCAGTGCGACCACAATGAACACTGAAGCTTTCTTT.

This clonotype has only a few counts. The chain recombines TRBV6-2 or TRBV6-3 with TRBJ2-4; 7 nucleotides agree with TRBD1. Germline V lookup: CDR1 MNHEY, CDR2 SVGEGT. The V and J ends lost 6 bases and 10 bases, in that order; junction bases with no gene match: 12. This CDR3 has 14 amino acids. This CDR3 reads CASSSTGVRVIQYF. Written as DNA, the CDR3 is TGTGCCAGCAGCTCAACAGGGGTCAGGGTTATTCAGTACTTC.

V and J are TRBV20-1 and TRBJ1-1, with 7 bases identical to TRBD1. This CDR3 spans 13 amino acids. The V gene end was trimmed by 3 bases and the J gene end by 6 bases; junction bases not matched to a gene: 7. Germline CDR1 is DFQATT and CDR2 is SNEGSKA (reference sequence). The CDR3 region has the DNA TGCAGTGCTAGTAAGCAGGGGGGGGCTGAAGCTTTCTTT. It encodes CSASKQGGAEAFF.

This clonotype was seen a few times. The junction departs from the called germline gene at one end, perhaps through a read error. The chain joins TRBV7-3 to TRBJ2-1; 10 nucleotides align to TRBD2. This CDR3 has 15 amino acids. CDR1 SGHTA and CDR2 FQGTGA come from the germline V gene. CDR3 residues: CASSYTSGEYNEQFF. CDR3 nucleotides: TGTGCCAGTAGCTATACTAGCGGGGAATACAATGAGCAGTTCTTC. Full variable domain (outside the CDR3, taken from reference TRBV7-3 and TRBJ2-1): GAGVSQTPSNKVTEKGKYVELRCDPISGHTALYWYRQSLGQGPEFLIYFQGTGAADDSGLPNDRFFAVRPEGSVSTLKIQRTERGDSAVYLCASSYTSGEYNEQFFGPGTRLTVL.

The chain links TRBV9 to TRBJ1-5; 8 nucleotides line up with TRBD1. J was trimmed by 7 bases and V by 3 bases; bases with no gene match: 3. CDR3 length: 13 amino acids. Germline V gene data show CDR1 as SGDLS and CDR2 as YYNGEE. CDR3 protein: CASSADREQPQHF. CDR3 in DNA: TGTGCCAGCAGCGCGGACAGGGAACAGCCCCAGCATTTT.

This clonotype came up once. V and J are TRBV4-2 and TRBJ2-7, with TRBD2 as a possible D gene (5 bases). CDR1 LGHNA and CDR2 YNFKEQ come from the germline V gene. Trimming took off 4 bases at V and 2 bases at J, with 15 bases between the two ends. CDR3 length: 15 amino acids. The CDR3 loop is CASSPRWDSAYEQYF. CDR3 nucleotides: TGTGCCAGCAGCCCTAGATGGGATAGCGCCTACGAGCAGTACTTC.

This clonotype was detected a few times. The V and J genes are TRBV6-2 or TRBV6-3 and TRBJ2-1; D possibly corresponds to TRBD2 (5 bases). TRBJ2-7 explains the end of the DNA better; the J call may be wrong. The CDR3 is made up of 16 amino acids. Germline values: CDR1 MNHEY, CDR2 SVGEGT. CDR3 sequence: CASFTAGQAAYNEQYF. The CDR3 region has the DNA TGTGCCAGCTTCACGGCGGGCCAGGCGGCCTACAATGAGCAGTACTTC.

The rearrangement links TRBV27 to TRBJ2-2; the match to TRBD2 covers 10 bases. Losses at the gene ends were 2 bases for V and 6 bases for J; bases not matched to a gene: 6. Germline V gene lookup returns CDR1 MNHEY and CDR2 SMNVEV (reference sequence). CDR3 length: 16 amino acids. The CDR3 sequence: CASSLVASGSAGELFF. DNA for the CDR3: TGTGCCAGCAGTTTAGTGGCTAGCGGGAGCGCCGGGGAGCTGTTTTTT.

J is TRBJ2-7 and V is TRBV5-1, with a tentative D call TRBD2 (5 bases). V lost 2 bases, J lost 1 base, and 10 bases lay in between. The CDR3 runs 14 residues. CDR1 is SGHRS and CDR2 is YFSETQ in the germline V gene. CDR3 protein: CASSFIGESYEQYF. The CDR3 DNA reads TGCGCCAGCAGCTTTATTGGGGAGTCCTACGAGCAGTACTTC.

The gene calls are TRBV6-5 and TRBJ1-5; a possible D gene is TRBD1 (6 bases). The end of the DNA fits TRBJ2-3 better, so the J call may be wrong. The CDR3 runs to 13 residues. CDR1 MNHEY and CDR2 SVGAGI come from the germline V gene. The CDR3 sequence is CASRAQGYQPQYF. For the CDR3, the DNA is TGTGCCAGCAGAGCCCAGGGGTATCAGCCCCAGTATTTT.

This clonotype was seen more than once but under ten times. In DNA form, the CDR3 reads TGTGCCAGCAGCGAAACTTTCTCCTACGAGCAGTACTTC. Protein: CASSETFSYEQYF. The gene calls are TRBV11-2 and TRBJ2-7; D is undetermined. V was shortened by 5 bases and J by 0 bases, with 8 bases between the two germline ends. Per germline, CDR1 SGHAT and CDR2 FQNNGV. The CDR3 covers 13 residues.

The chain is built from TRBV11-2 and TRBJ2-7, with TRBD2 identical over 12 bases. The CDR3 runs 14 residues. V was clipped by 3 bases and J by 10 bases; unmatched bases: 7. Germline V gives CDR1 SGHAT, CDR2 FQNNGV. This CDR3 is CASSLVLAGGGQYF. Written as DNA, the CDR3 is TGTGCCAGCAGCTTGGTACTAGCGGGGGGCGGTCAGTACTTC. Using reference TRBV11-2 and TRBJ2-7 for the parts outside the CDR3, the full variable domain is EAGVAQSPRYKIIEKRQSVAFWCNPISGHATLYWYQQILGQGPKLLIQFQNNGVVDDSQLPKDRFSAERLKGVDSTLKIQPAKLEDSAVYLCASSLVLAGGGQYFGPGTRLTVT.

The chain couples TRBV2 to TRBJ2-7; no definite D call. The end of the DNA is better explained by TRBJ2-5, so the J call may be wrong. Germline V gives CDR1 SNHLY, CDR2 FYNNEI. This CDR3 spans 15 amino acids. CDR3 coding DNA: TGTGCCAGCAGGTGGTTGGGCAGCCCCCAAGAGACCCAGTACTTC. The encoded protein is CASRWLGSPQETQYF.

This clonotype was counted between two and nine times. The rearrangement links TRBV11-2 to TRBJ2-3; 12 bases line up with TRBD2. This CDR3 is 17 amino acids long. Germline CDR1 is SGHAT and CDR2 is FQNNGV. J lost 4 bases, V lost 1 base, and 6 bases had no gene match. The CDR3 reads CASSLGASGGVADTQYF. The CDR3 DNA reads as TGTGCCAGCAGCTTAGGGGCTAGCGGGGGGGTGGCAGATACGCAGTATTTT. The complete variable domain, with remaining parts taken from reference TRBV11-2 and TRBJ2-3, reads EAGVAQSPRYKIIEKRQSVAFWCNPISGHATLYWYQQILGQGPKLLIQFQNNGVVDDSQLPKDRFSAERLKGVDSTLKIQPAKLEDSAVYLCASSLGASGGVADTQYFGPGTRLTVL.

This clonotype was counted only a few times. The chain couples TRBV7-2 to TRBJ2-1, with D tentatively TRBD2 (5 bases). CDR3 length: 16 amino acids. The germline V gene has CDR1 SGHTA and CDR2 FQGNSA. The V gene lost 8 bases and the J gene lost 0 bases, with 17 bases spanning the gap. The CDR3 spells CASDPISGSSYNEQFF. For the CDR3, the DNA is TGTGCCAGCGACCCAATAAGCGGAAGCTCCTACAATGAGCAGTTCTTC. Full variable domain (remainder filled in from reference TRBV7-2 and TRBJ2-1): GAGVSQSPSNKVTEKGKDVELRCDPISGHTALYWYRQSLGQGLEFLIYFQGNSAPDKSGLPSDRFSAERTGGSVSTLTIQRTQQEDSAVYLCASDPISGSSYNEQFFGPGTRLTVL.

This clonotype has more than one count but fewer than ten. The chain has TRBV3-1 and TRBJ2-1; D is possibly TRBD2 (5 bases). The length of the CDR3 is 14 residues. V was clipped by 3 bases and J by 6 bases, with 12 bases between them. CDR1 LGHDT and CDR2 YNNKEL come from the germline V gene (reference sequence). CDR3 nucleotides: TGTGCCAGCAGCCATCGCGGAGGTCGCAATGAGCAGTTCTTC. Encoded protein: CASSHRGGRNEQFF.

This clonotype was seen only a few times. The CDR3 DNA sequence: TGTGCCAGCAGCCAAGAAGGGCCGGGACAGGGAGTAATGGGCTATGGCTACACCTTC. It specifies CASSQEGPGQGVMGYGYTF. The gene calls are TRBV3-1 and TRBJ1-2; TRBD1 agrees at 9 bases. The germline V gene has CDR1 LGHDT and CDR2 YNNKEL (reference sequence). J lost 4 bases, V lost 0 bases, and 15 bases had no gene match. The CDR3 sequence is 19 residues long.

On this clonotype itself: This may stem from a read error, because a much larger clone lies one nucleotide away. V is TRBV7-9 and J is TRBJ2-3; the D gene is possibly TRBD2 (6 bases). The CDR3 spans 17 residues. CDR1 is SEHNR and CDR2 is FQNEAQ in the germline V gene (reference sequence). The CDR3 bases are TGTGCCAGCAGCCCCGTCGACCGATCCCGTTTAGCGGATACGCGGTATTTT. Translation gives CASSPVDRSRLADTRYF.

In this sample, this clonotype turned up a few times. This chain connects TRBV27 to TRBJ1-6, with 8 bases matching TRBD1. V was pared by 2 bases and J by 7 bases, with 4 bases of the junction left unmatched. The germline V gene encodes CDR1 MNHEY and CDR2 SMNVEV (reference sequence). The CDR3 contains 15 residues. The CDR3 loop reads CASSLAGDRNSPLHF. In DNA form, the CDR3 reads TGTGCCAGCAGTTTAGCTGGGGACAGGAATTCACCCCTCCACTTT.

The chain uses TRBV28 and TRBJ2-1; D gene unclear. The CDR3 sequence is 16 residues long. The ends were cut back, 7 bases at V and 5 bases at J, with 21 bases in the middle. In germline, CDR1 is MDHEN, CDR2 SYDVKM. The CDR3: CASTKVVPGLDNEQFF. CDR3 DNA sequence: TGTGCCAGCACTAAGGTAGTCCCGGGCCTGGACAATGAGCAGTTCTTC.

The rearrangement uses TRBV29-1 and TRBJ2-2, with 10 positions matching TRBD1. Unmatched junction bases numbered 6, after V lost 5 bases and J lost 3 bases. Germline V gives CDR1 SQVTM, CDR2 ANQGSEA. The CDR3 is 15 amino acids. CDR3 nucleotide sequence: TGCAGCGTTTCAGACAGGGGGCTAGACACCGGGGAGCTGTTTTTT. Translation: CSVSDRGLDTGELFF.

The chain is built from TRBV20-1 and TRBJ2-7; 7 bases map to TRBD1. J was trimmed by 3 bases and V by 3 bases; bases with no gene match: 5. CDR1 is DFQATT and CDR2 is SNEGSKA in the germline V gene (reference sequence). This CDR3 region has 13 residues. The DNA of the CDR3 is TGCAGTGCTAGCTCCGACAGGGTCTACGAGCAGTACTTC. This sequence encodes CSASSDRVYEQYF.

This clonotype was detected only a few times. The CDR3: CSASYGTSNYGYTF. In nucleotides, the CDR3 is TGCAGTGCTAGTTACGGAACCTCTAACTATGGCTACACCTTC. This chain connects TRBV20-1 to TRBJ1-2, with no clear D. The V end was cut by 3 bases, the J end by 0 bases, with 11 bases between. The CDR3 has 14 residues. The V gene's germline CDR1 is DFQATT and CDR2 SNEGSKA (reference sequence).

The chain couples TRBV20-1 to TRBJ2-7, with 10 nucleotides matching TRBD2. CDR3 length equals 17 residues. J lost 6 bases, V lost 4 bases, and 18 bases had no gene match. In germline, CDR1 is DFQATT, CDR2 SNEGSKA (reference sequence). CDR3 DNA: TGCAGTGCTACCCATCCGGGACTAGCGATATCTTTAGGCGAGCAGTACTTC. Translated: CSATHPGLAISLGEQYF.

The V gene is TRBV5-1, the J gene TRBJ2-5; D not certain. The CDR3 sequence is 13 residues long. The germline V gene has CDR1 SGHRS and CDR2 YFSETQ. Trimming cost V 0 bases and J 11 bases, with 14 bases left between them. The CDR3 DNA reads as TGCGCCAGCAGCTTGGAGGCTAAATCCGGGCAGTACTTC. This translates into CASSLEAKSGQYF.

As regards this clonotype: One end of the junction does not line up with germline, which may come from a read error. V is TRBV2 and J is TRBJ1-2; perhaps TRBD1 as D (5 bases). This CDR3 contains 14 residues. From germline, CDR1 is SNHLY and CDR2 FYNNEI. In DNA form, the CDR3 reads TGTACCAGCAGTGAAGGGACGTCGATCAATGGCTACACCTTC. Encoded protein: CTSSEGTSINGYTF.

This clonotype has just a few counts. The genes are TRBV6-5 and TRBJ1-1; 8 nucleotides agree with TRBD1. The J segment lost 0 bases and the V segment lost 2 bases, leaving 2 bases of the junction unmatched. This CDR3 contains 15 residues. Germline V gives CDR1 MNHEY, CDR2 SVGAGI. CDR3 coding DNA: TGTGCCAGCAGTTACGGACAGGGTTTGAACACTGAAGCTTTCTTT. Translating gives CASSYGQGLNTEAFF.

This clonotype was detected only a few times. The gene calls are TRBV4-2 and TRBJ2-3, with TRBD2 matching 7 bases. Losses at the gene ends were 2 bases for V and 6 bases for J; bases not matched to a gene: 8. The germline V gene has CDR1 LGHNA and CDR2 YNFKEQ. The CDR3 covers 15 residues. The CDR3 region has the DNA TGTGCCAGCAGCCAATACTCTAGCGGCGGGGATACGCAGTATTTT. The encoded protein is CASSQYSSGGDTQYF.

This clonotype was observed a handful of times. The rearrangement links TRBV12-3 or TRBV12-4 to TRBJ2-3, with D possibly TRBD1 on 5 matching bases. The length of the CDR3 is 15 residues. Trimming removed 8 bases from V and 0 bases from J, with 15 bases in between. The CDR3 region has the DNA TGTGCCAGCTCCAGACAGAAACCTAGCACAGATACGCAGTATTTT. It is translated as CASSRQKPSTDTQYF.

V gene TRBV7-9 combines with J gene TRBJ2-1, with D tentatively TRBD1 (6 bases). The CDR3 spans 15 residues. V dropped 4 bases and J dropped 8 bases, with 18 bases sitting between them. CDR1 is SEHNR and CDR2 is FQNEAQ in the germline V gene (reference sequence). The chain's CDR3 is CASSSLNGQYYEQFF. DNA of the CDR3: TGTGCCAGCAGCTCTCTGAACGGACAGTACTATGAGCAGTTCTTC.